The clone carrying this TCR beta chain was seen only once. Its cognate antigen is unknown. The sample originates from a study of cytomegalovirus exposure and HLA in healthy donors. Findings of the study overall: In a later analysis, CMV-associated beta chains were mostly HLA-associated, it appeared. Analyses of presence and absence presupposed an approximately uniform sequencing depth across donors. An analysis was carried out at a later point. It showed that HLA-associated TCR beta chains were more clonally expanded than equally common non-associated chains.

The PCR used 60 Vbeta and 13 Jbeta primers. Produced via immunoSEQ multiplex PCR; TCRdb's table is partial and in-frame only. The data contain about 220,000 clones, approximately 82% of them seen just once; the ten biggest clones take up approximately 0.6%. The sample comprised PBMCs. The TCR originated in a young man in good health and CMV-seronegative.

CDR3 sequence: CSVLDSSEAFF. The CDR3 nucleotides are TGCAGCGTACTGGACAGTTCTGAAGCTTTCTTT. The chain carries TRBV29-1 and TRBJ1-1; weak D call: TRBD1 (6 bases). This CDR3 contains 11 residues. V dropped 6 bases and J dropped 6 bases, with 11 bases sitting between them. From germline, CDR1 is SQVTM and CDR2 ANQGSEA.